This TCR beta chain stems from a study of blood T cells in healthy people across ages. This clonotype was recorded a few times. Its antigen is unknown. Overall study results and limits: A strong correlation was found between TCR beta diversity and the percentage of naive T cells. The unknown donor CMV status may have confounded expanded clonotype changes.

A second PCR, run for about 6 to 12 cycles, used a sample-barcoded 5' primer plus a J-beta primer mix. A template-switch adaptor containing 12 random nucleotides labeled each cDNA molecule. Every sample gave at least 2.5 million paired-end reads containing CDR3. TCRdb re-derived calls from the 5' RACE reads in MiXCR, one entry per CDR3 protein. This table holds roughly 700,000 distinct CDR3 sequences, approximately 31% found once. The TCR was taken from a woman of 80 years or more in good health. Source material: blood.

The CDR3 DNA sequence: TGCAGTGCTAGAGATCCCCATTCAGTGGGCATTCAGTACTTC. Its translation: CSARDPHSVGIQYF. The chain carries TRBV20-1 and TRBJ2-4; D remains ambiguous. Looked up from germline, CDR1 is DFQATT and CDR2 is SNEGSKA (reference sequence). This CDR3 contains 14 residues. V lost 0 bases and J 9 bases, leaving 15 bases between the germline ends.